These 22 T cell receptor beta chains were sequenced from one sample in a study of blood T cell repertoires in COVID-19. Produced via immunoSEQ multiplex PCR; TCRdb's table is partial and in-frame only. The sample lists 30,000 to 45,000 clones; 81% were seen once. Sequencing was carried out using peripheral blood. These receptors all come from a man aged 80 or over with active or convalescent COVID-19.

V is TRBV4-3 and J is TRBJ2-2, with D unresolved. Looked up from germline, CDR1 is LGHNA and CDR2 is YSLEER. This CDR3 has 14 amino acids. V dropped 2 bases and J dropped 2 bases, with 6 bases sitting between them. For the CDR3, the DNA is TGCGCCAGCAGCCAATTTGGCAACACCGGGGAGCTGTTTTTT. This translates into CASSQFGNTGELFF.

This sequence joins TRBV11-3 and TRBJ2-5, with D tentatively TRBD2 (6 bases). Trimming removed 6 bases at V and 0 bases at J, with 8 bases between. Germline values: CDR1 SGHNT, CDR2 YENEEA. CDR3 length: 13 residues. The CDR3 protein is CASRIADQETQYF. CDR3 coding DNA: TGTGCCAGCAGAATAGCGGACCAAGAGACCCAGTACTTC.

The rearrangement joins TRBV10-3 to TRBJ1-1; maybe TRBD1 (5 bases). The CDR3 has 14 amino acids. V lost 3 bases and J 5 bases, leaving 13 bases between the germline ends. Germline-derived CDR1 and CDR2 are ENHRY and SYGVKD. The CDR3 region has the DNA TGTGCCATCAGTGATTGGGGGACTAGTACTGAAGCTTTCTTT. This gives the protein CAISDWGTSTEAFF.

J is TRBJ1-1 and V is TRBV5-1; no reliable D call. The germline gives CDR1 SGHRS, CDR2 YFSETQ. V was trimmed by 3 bases and J by 0 bases, leaving 9 bases between them. The CDR3 spans 14 residues. CDR3 in DNA: TGCGCCAGCAGCTATGCCAGTATGAACACTGAAGCTTTCTTT. Translated: CASSYASMNTEAFF. The whole variable domain, remainder taken from reference TRBV5-1 and TRBJ1-1, is KAGVTQTPRYLIKTRGQQVTLSCSPISGHRSVSWYQQTPGQGLQFLFEYFSETQRNKGNFPGRFSGRQFSNSRSEMNVSTLELGDSALYLCASSYASMNTEAFFGQGTRLTVV.

The chain combines TRBV19 with TRBJ2-1; tentative D call: TRBD1 (5 bases). This CDR3 is 14 amino acids long. CDR1 and CDR2 from the germline V gene are LNHDA and SQIVND (reference sequence). Trimming took off 5 bases at V and 1 base at J, with 9 bases between the two ends. The CDR3, as DNA: TGTGCCAGTAGTTCCAGGGTTTCCTACAATGAGCAGTTCTTC. Translating gives CASSSRVSYNEQFF.

This chain links TRBV5-1 with TRBJ2-7; a weak D match, TRBD1 (5 bases). Trimming took off 5 bases at V and 3 bases at J, with 18 bases between the two ends. The CDR3 loop spans 15 amino acids. Germline CDR1 is SGHRS and CDR2 is YFSETQ. CDR3 protein: CASRYRQTSNYEQYF. The CDR3 coding sequence is TGCGCCAGCAGATACCGACAGACTTCAAACTACGAGCAGTACTTC. The full variable domain, with the rest looked up from reference TRBV5-1 and TRBJ2-7, is KAGVTQTPRYLIKTRGQQVTLSCSPISGHRSVSWYQQTPGQGLQFLFEYFSETQRNKGNFPGRFSGRQFSNSRSEMNVSTLELGDSALYLCASRYRQTSNYEQYFGPGTRLTVT.

V is TRBV6-5 and J is TRBJ1-1, with TRBD1 identical over 7 bases. Germline lookup yields CDR1 MNHEY and CDR2 SVGAGI. This CDR3 contains 14 residues. Trimming removed 7 bases from V and 4 bases from J; junction bases left unmatched: 9. The CDR3 DNA is TGTGCCAGCAATCAGATCCAGGGGGGCACTGAAGCTTTCTTT. It is translated as CASNQIQGGTEAFF.

The rearrangement joins TRBV3-1 (or the pseudogene TRBV3-2) to TRBJ2-2, with unresolved D. The germline CDR1 and CDR2 sequences are LGHDT and YNNKEL (reference sequence). This CDR3 has 15 residues. Between the trimmed V and J ends, which lost 0 bases and 4 bases, there was a span of 9 bases. The CDR3 nucleotides are TGTGCCAGCAGCCAAGAAGGCGGTATCACCGGGGAGCTGTTTTTT. The encoded protein is CASSQEGGITGELFF.

V is TRBV6-5 and J is TRBJ1-5; 9 bases match TRBD1. V gave up 8 bases and J gave up 7 bases; unmatched junction bases: 9. The CDR3 contains 14 residues. The germline V gene encodes CDR1 MNHEY and CDR2 SVGAGI. The CDR3 region is CASSERQGGQPQHF. CDR3 DNA sequence: TGTGCCAGCTCCGAACGACAGGGGGGACAGCCCCAGCATTTT.

The chain joins TRBV19 to TRBJ2-5; D is undetermined. CDR1 LNHDA and CDR2 SQIVND come from the germline V gene (reference sequence). Trimming stripped 1 base from V and 2 bases from J, with 5 bases between. The CDR3 is made up of 13 amino acids. CDR3 nucleotides: TGTGCCAGTAGTATAGGCGCTCAAGAGACCCAGTACTTC. Amino acid sequence: CASSIGAQETQYF. The whole variable domain, remainder taken from reference TRBV19 and TRBJ2-5, is DGGITQSPKYLFRKEGQNVTLSCEQNLNHDAMYWYRQDPGQGLRLIYYSQIVNDFQKGDIAEGYSVSREKKESFPLTVTSAQKNPTAFYLCASSIGAQETQYFGPGTRLLVL.

The rearrangement uses TRBV9 and TRBJ2-1; 7 bases match TRBD1. The germline gives CDR1 SGDLS, CDR2 YYNGEE. Losses at the gene ends were 3 bases for V and 4 bases for J; bases not matched to a gene: 4. The length of the CDR3 is 14 residues. CDR3: CASSGQGTYNEQFF. CDR3 DNA sequence: TGTGCCAGCAGCGGACAGGGTACTTACAATGAGCAGTTCTTC.

The gene calls are TRBV10-3 and TRBJ2-1; 16 bases match TRBD2. This CDR3 has 13 residues. Unmatched junction bases numbered 4, after V lost 10 bases and J lost 10 bases. Germline V gene lookup returns CDR1 ENHRY and CDR2 SYGVKD. The CDR3 sequence: CATGLAGGEEQFF. The CDR3, as DNA: TGTGCCACGGGACTAGCGGGGGGGGAGGAGCAGTTCTTC.

The chain has TRBV18 and TRBJ2-2; tentatively, D is TRBD1 (5 bases). The V end lost 4 bases, the J end lost 5 bases, and 11 bases lay between the germline ends. Per germline, CDR1 KGHSH and CDR2 LQKENI. The CDR3 loop spans 14 amino acids. The CDR3 here is CASSQGPRTGELFF. The DNA of the CDR3 is TGTGCCAGCTCACAGGGGCCGAGGACCGGGGAGCTGTTTTTT.

This clone turned up a few times. The chain recombines TRBV19 with TRBJ1-2; 9 bases align to TRBD1. V gave up 7 bases and J gave up 4 bases; unmatched junction bases: 13. Germline V lookup: CDR1 LNHDA, CDR2 SQIVND (reference sequence). This CDR3 region has 16 residues. CDR3: CASTSPATGGFYGYTF. The CDR3 region has the DNA TGTGCCAGTACCTCTCCCGCCACAGGGGGCTTCTATGGCTACACCTTC.

The sample holds one count of this clone. This rearrangement joins TRBV29-1 to TRBJ2-1; possible D gene TRBD2, 5 bases. Trimming cost V 8 bases and J 1 base, with 27 bases left between them. This CDR3 comprises 18 residues. The germline gives CDR1 SQVTM, CDR2 ANQGSEA. CDR3: CSSLRLGGDVESYNEQFF. In nucleotides, the CDR3 is TGCAGCTCTTTGAGGCTAGGAGGAGACGTGGAGTCCTACAATGAGCAGTTCTTC.

This clone was picked up a small number of times. This rearrangement joins TRBV29-1 to TRBJ1-2, with 10 bases identical to TRBD1. Germline V gene data show CDR1 as SQVTM and CDR2 as ANQGSEA. The V gene end was trimmed by 6 bases and the J gene end by 7 bases; junction bases not matched to a gene: 8. The CDR3 is made up of 13 amino acids. The CDR3 region is CSVETGGGSGYTF. In DNA, the CDR3 is TGCAGCGTAGAGACAGGGGGCGGAAGTGGCTACACCTTC. Using reference TRBV29-1 and TRBJ1-2 for the parts outside the CDR3, the full variable domain is SAVISQKPSRDICQRGTSLTIQCQVDSQVTMMFWYRQQPGQSLTLIATANQGSEATYESGFVIDKFPISRPNLTFSTLTVSNMSPEDSSIYLCSVETGGGSGYTFGSGTRLTVV.

The chain carries TRBV5-5 and TRBJ1-1; no firm D call. The CDR3 is made up of 14 amino acids. From germline, CDR1 is SGHKS and CDR2 YYEKEE (reference sequence). V lost 4 bases and J 4 bases, leaving 14 bases between the germline ends. The chain's CDR3 is CASSERGLLTEAFF. The DNA for the CDR3 is TGTGCCAGCAGCGAACGGGGTCTTCTCACTGAAGCTTTCTTT.

The V call is TRBV9, the J call TRBJ1-4; no definite D call. Trimming left V 4 bases short and J 2 bases short, with 12 bases between. The CDR3 contains 15 residues. CDR1 is SGDLS and CDR2 is YYNGEE in the germline V gene. CDR3 in amino acids: CASSPSLGTNEKLFF. CDR3 bases: TGTGCCAGCAGCCCCAGCCTCGGGACTAATGAAAAACTGTTTTTT.

V and J are TRBV5-1 and TRBJ2-5; D is perhaps TRBD1 (5 bases). Trimming left V 2 bases short and J 5 bases short, with 16 bases between. The germline CDR1 and CDR2 sequences are SGHRS and YFSETQ. The CDR3 consists of 15 residues. DNA for the CDR3: TGCGCCAGCAGCTTCGGCAGGGTAGTAGGGGAGACCCAGTACTTC. It specifies CASSFGRVVGETQYF.

This clone has only a few counts. This chain connects TRBV5-1 to TRBJ2-1; a possible D gene is TRBD1 (6 bases). Trimming took off 0 bases at V and 6 bases at J, with 13 bases between the two ends. Germline loops: CDR1 SGHRS, CDR2 YFSETQ. The CDR3 totals 15 residues. This chain's CDR3 is CASSLVGQTRNEQFF. CDR3 DNA: TGCGCCAGCAGCTTGGTTGGACAGACCCGCAATGAGCAGTTCTTC.

V gene TRBV7-8 combines with J gene TRBJ2-3; D is possibly TRBD2 (5 bases). This CDR3 spans 14 amino acids. The germline V gene encodes CDR1 SGHVS and CDR2 FQNEAQ. With 5 bases removed from V and 3 bases from J, the gap between germline ends came to 12 bases. This CDR3 is CASSPRGSTDTQYF. The CDR3 DNA reads TGTGCCAGCAGCCCCCGCGGGTCAACAGATACGCAGTATTTT.

The rearrangement uses TRBV6-2 or TRBV6-3 and TRBJ2-2; no clear D gene. Looked up from germline, CDR1 is MNHEY and CDR2 is SVGEGT. The CDR3 sequence is 14 residues long. V was clipped by 2 bases and J by 3 bases, with 7 bases between them. The CDR3 sequence is CASSYVNYTGELFF. DNA for the CDR3: TGTGCCAGCAGTTACGTAAACTACACCGGGGAGCTGTTTTTT.